The T cell receptor (beta chain) described here comes from a study of tumor and adjacent non-tumor tissue in lung cancer. Study at large: Samples averaged about 3.8 million productive TCRbeta reads each. Findings of the study overall: Top 100 clones took a larger repertoire share in normal lung.

The CDR3 contains 12 residues. With 11 bases clipped from V and 3 bases from J, the junction kept 5 bases outside the gene matches. Germline V gene lookup returns CDR1 ENHRY and CDR2 SYGVKD. RNA was extracted from bulk tissue without any cell sorting. Distant lung tissue was collected more than 3 cm away from the tumor edge. TCRbeta libraries were built with three rounds of nested PCR, modified from ARM-PCR. TCRdb called the multiplex PCR reads again in MiXCR, with one record for every CDR3 protein. Found here are about 86,000 distinct CDR3 sequences, 75% to 85% of them singletons; the top ten hold 21%. For this clonotype: The antigen remains undetermined.

The chain joins TRBV10-3 to TRBJ2-7; 9 nucleotides match TRBD1. Sequenced material: distant non-tumor lung tissue. The clonotype originates from a woman aged 45-60 years with non-small cell lung cancer. The CDR3 loop reads CASRDRDYEQYF. CDR3 nucleotides: TGTGCCTCCCGGGACAGGGACTACGAGCAGTACTTC.